This T cell receptor beta chain was sequenced during a study of pediatric ulcerative colitis. V was pared by 6 bases and J by 1 base, with 3 bases between. Germline CDR1 is MNHEY and CDR2 is SMNVEV (reference sequence). CDR3 size: 11 residues. This clone turned up a few times. No antigen is known for it. Sequencing was at survey level. Sequencing used immunoSEQ multiplex PCR; TCRdb keeps in-frame clones, though not all of them. The sample shows 55,000 to 80,000 clones, around four fifths of them seen only once. Study-wide results and caveats: Clonal expansions reduced rectal repertoire diversity in acute severe colitis. Blood-rectal clonal overlap within each person was significantly higher in ulcerative colitis patients than controls. Substantially fewer templates came from a couple of patients' blood samples.

This sequence joins TRBV27 and TRBJ1-1; D gene uncertain. Sequencing was carried out using blood. The receptor was derived from a boy between 10 and 17 years old with moderate ulcerative colitis. The CDR3 bases are TGTGCCAGCAGGGAGAACACTGAAGCTTTCTTT. Its translation: CASRENTEAFF.